What follows are 17 T cell receptor beta chains derived from one specimen sequenced in a study of T-cell reconstitution after alpha-beta-depleted transplantation in children. Preparation of the TCRbeta library was carried out with unique molecular identifiers. Each CDR3 protein gets one entry after TCRdb re-called the PCR reads with MiXCR. Of fewer than 700,000 distinct CDR3 sequences listed, 13% are singletons. The starting material was PBMCs, mostly from graft donor cells, obtained 360 days after TCRalphabeta/CD19-depleted stem cell transplant. The receptor set was obtained from a male patient between 10 and 17 years old who had a stem cell transplant for acute myeloid leukemia, so the T cells may come from the graft donor.

At least ten counts were recorded for this clonotype. The chain employs TRBV6-5 and TRBJ2-5; D remains unclear. V lost 8 bases, J lost 5 bases, and 15 bases lay in between. The CDR3 has 13 residues. Germline V lookup: CDR1 MNHEY, CDR2 SVGAGI. CDR3 DNA: TGTGCCAGCTCCGCAGGTCCTCAGGAGACCCAGTACTTC. Protein product: CASSAGPQETQYF.

The CDR3 reads CSVTSVEWVSTDTQYF. As DNA, the CDR3 is TGCAGCGTGACTAGCGTTGAGTGGGTTAGCACAGATACGCAGTATTTT. V and J are TRBV20-1 and TRBJ2-3; the match to TRBD2 covers 8 bases. The germline gives CDR1 DFQATT, CDR2 SNEGSKA (reference sequence). The CDR3 length is 16 residues.

CDR3 DNA sequence: TGTGCCAGCAGCTTAGGTCCCTACACAGATACGCAGTATTTT. Amino acids: CASSLGPYTDTQYF. The chain recombines TRBV7-2 with TRBJ2-3; no firm D call. V lost 1 base to trimming and J lost 2 bases, with 7 bases between them. The CDR3 has 14 residues. Looked up from germline, CDR1 is SGHTA and CDR2 is FQGNSA. Full variable domain (remainder filled in from reference TRBV7-2 and TRBJ2-3): GAGVSQSPSNKVTEKGKDVELRCDPISGHTALYWYRQSLGQGLEFLIYFQGNSAPDKSGLPSDRFSAERTGGSVSTLTIQRTQQEDSAVYLCASSLGPYTDTQYFGPGTRLTVL.

This clonotype was seen a few times. J is TRBJ2-5 and V is TRBV7-2; D is unclear. CDR3 length equals 14 residues. Per germline, CDR1 SGHTA and CDR2 FQGNSA. Trimming shortened V by 3 bases and J by 5 bases, and 13 bases separated the two germline ends. In nucleotides, the CDR3 is TGTGCCAGCAGCTTGAACATTAACCTGGAGACCCAGTACTTC. Translated, it gives CASSLNINLETQYF.

There are a few counts of this clonotype. The CDR3 coding sequence is TGTGCCAGTGGACTAGCGCGATCGGGTGGCACCGGGGAGCTGTTTTTT. Protein sequence: CASGLARSGGTGELFF. This sequence joins TRBV6-1 and TRBJ2-2; TRBD2 matches at 9 bases. Germline-derived CDR1 and CDR2 are MNHNS and SASEGT. This CDR3 has 16 amino acids. With V trimmed by 9 bases and J by 4 bases, 12 bases remained unmatched.

This clonotype was seen only a few times. The V and J genes are TRBV20-1 and TRBJ2-3; D may be TRBD1 or TRBD2 (5 bases each). The V end was cut by 3 bases, the J end by 6 bases, with 19 bases between. This CDR3 has 15 amino acids. CDR1 DFQATT and CDR2 SNEGSKA come from the germline V gene (reference sequence). CDR3 protein: CSASTHGAAVDTQYF. CDR3 DNA: TGCAGTGCTAGCACGCACGGGGCGGCAGTTGATACGCAGTATTTT.

This clonotype was observed a few times. This rearrangement joins TRBV28 to TRBJ2-7; D uncertain. With 4 bases removed from V and 3 bases from J, the gap between germline ends came to 10 bases. Per germline, CDR1 MDHEN and CDR2 SYDVKM. This CDR3 has 13 residues. Here the CDR3 reads CASSWAGNYEQYF. The CDR3, as DNA: TGTGCCAGCAGTTGGGCAGGAAACTACGAGCAGTACTTC.

This clonotype has at least ten counts. This chain connects TRBV7-2 to TRBJ1-2; the D is unclear. This CDR3 has 15 amino acids. Deletions cut 1 base from V and 0 bases from J, with 9 bases between. Germline V lookup: CDR1 SGHTA, CDR2 FQGNSA. CDR3 bases: TGTGCCAGCAGCTTAGGTTTTGGATCTAACTATGGCTACACCTTC. Protein sequence: CASSLGFGSNYGYTF.

The rearrangement links TRBV19 to TRBJ2-1; 12 nucleotides agree with TRBD2. The CDR3 is 15 amino acids. Germline-derived CDR1 and CDR2 are LNHDA and SQIVND (reference sequence). V was pared by 5 bases and J by 9 bases, with 8 bases of the junction left unmatched. CDR3 protein: CASSETSGSTGEQFF. CDR3 in DNA: TGTGCCAGTAGTGAGACTAGCGGGAGCACGGGTGAGCAGTTCTTC.

The CDR3 DNA sequence: TGTGCCTGGAGTGTCCTCCTGACAGGGAGACTAGCCAAAAACATTCAGTACTTC. Protein sequence: CAWSVLLTGRLAKNIQYF. The chain couples TRBV30 to TRBJ2-4; 7 bases match TRBD1. J lost 0 bases, V lost 0 bases, and 11 bases had no gene match. The germline V gene encodes CDR1 GTSNPN and CDR2 SVGIG (reference sequence). This CDR3 is 18 amino acids long.

This clonotype was picked up many times. The chain uses TRBV19 and TRBJ2-7; 8 positions match TRBD1. The CDR3 spans 12 residues. Germline loops: CDR1 LNHDA, CDR2 SQIVND (reference sequence). V shed 3 bases and J 7 bases; nucleotides not matched to a gene: 2. The CDR3 sequence is CASSMTGVEQYF. The CDR3 DNA is TGTGCCAGTAGTATGACAGGGGTTGAGCAGTACTTC.

In its sample, this clonotype was seen a few times. This chain links TRBV27 with TRBJ2-5, with 14 bases aligning to TRBD2. The CDR3 length is 14 residues. The junction had 4 bases not matched to a gene; V was cut back by 8 bases and J by 5 bases. Germline V gives CDR1 MNHEY, CDR2 SMNVEV (reference sequence). CDR3 nucleotides: TGTGCCAGCGGACTAGCGGGAGGTTGGGAGACCCAGTACTTC. It encodes CASGLAGGWETQYF.

This clonotype has a single count. The V and J genes are TRBV7-3 and TRBJ2-1; a weak D match, TRBD1 (6 bases). CDR1 is SGHTA and CDR2 is FQGTGA in the germline V gene. Between the trimmed V and J ends, which lost 1 base and 2 bases, there was a span of 12 bases. This CDR3 contains 16 residues. The CDR3 DNA is TGTGCCAGCAGCTTAAGTGGTACAGGGACCTACAATGAGCAGTTCTTC. Its translation is CASSLSGTGTYNEQFF.

This clonotype was recorded many times. The gene calls are TRBV18 and TRBJ2-7; TRBD2 agrees at 7 bases. The CDR3 is 15 residues long. Trimming removed 2 bases from V and 3 bases from J; junction bases left unmatched: 7. Germline CDR1 reads KGHSH; CDR2 reads LQKENI. The CDR3 region has the DNA TGTGCCAGCTCACCAGGGAGGGGAGCTTTCTACGAGCAGTACTTC. This codes for CASSPGRGAFYEQYF.

The rearrangement links TRBV6-5 to TRBJ2-3; 7 bases are shared with TRBD2. Looked up from germline, CDR1 is MNHEY and CDR2 is SVGAGI. Germline trimming cut 2 bases from V and 4 bases from J; bases unmatched to any gene: 6. The CDR3 is 15 amino acids. The chain's CDR3 is CASSYALLAADTQYF. The CDR3 nucleotides are TGTGCCAGCAGTTACGCCCTCCTAGCGGCAGATACGCAGTATTTT.

This clonotype was seen more than once but under ten times. The chain joins TRBV18 to TRBJ2-1; unclear D gene. Germline CDR1 and CDR2: KGHSH and LQKENI. Trimming took off 2 bases at V and 10 bases at J, with 12 bases between the two ends. This CDR3 spans 13 amino acids. The CDR3 loop is CASSPMDPSEQFF. CDR3 DNA sequence: TGTGCCAGCTCACCAATGGACCCCTCGGAGCAGTTCTTC.

This clonotype was recorded at least ten times. CDR3 region: CASSPLPGHWEQFF. CDR3 in DNA: TGTGCCAGCAGCCCATTGCCAGGGCATTGGGAGCAGTTCTTC. J is TRBJ2-1 and V is TRBV9, with D maybe TRBD1 (5 bases). V was cut by 4 bases and J by 10 bases, with 18 bases left in between. There are 14 residues in the CDR3. Germline values: CDR1 SGDLS, CDR2 YYNGEE. Together with reference TRBV9 and TRBJ2-1, the CDR3 gives the full variable domain: DSGVTQTPKHLITATGQRVTLRCSPRSGDLSVYWYQQSLDQGLQFLIQYYNGEERAKGNILERFSAQQFPDLHSELNLSSLELGDSALYFCASSPLPGHWEQFFGPGTRLTVL.